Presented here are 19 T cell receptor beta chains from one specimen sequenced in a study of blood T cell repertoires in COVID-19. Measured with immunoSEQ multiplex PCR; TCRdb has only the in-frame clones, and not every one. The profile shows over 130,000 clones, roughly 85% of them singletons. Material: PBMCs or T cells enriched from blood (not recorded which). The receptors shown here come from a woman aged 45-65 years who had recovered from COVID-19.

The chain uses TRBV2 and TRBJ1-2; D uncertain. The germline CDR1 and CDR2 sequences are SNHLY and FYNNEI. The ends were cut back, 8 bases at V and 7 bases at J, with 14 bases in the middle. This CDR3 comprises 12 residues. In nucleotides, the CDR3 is TGTGCCAGCTCCGGGTCGAGAGCTGGCTACACCTTC. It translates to CASSGSRAGYTF.

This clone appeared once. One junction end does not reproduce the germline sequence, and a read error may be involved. CDR3 sequence reads: CASSAGINSEAFF. The CDR3 region has the DNA TGTGCCAGCAGCGCCGGCATCAACAGTGAAGCTTTCTTT. V usage is TRBV11-3 and J usage is TRBJ1-1; unclear D gene. The germline CDR1 and CDR2 sequences are SGHNT and YENEEA. This CDR3 has 13 residues.

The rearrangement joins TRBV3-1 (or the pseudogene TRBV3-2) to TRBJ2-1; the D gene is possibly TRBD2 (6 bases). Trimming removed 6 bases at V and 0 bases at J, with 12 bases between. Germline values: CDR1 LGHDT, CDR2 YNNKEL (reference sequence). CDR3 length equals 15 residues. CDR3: CASRGGGSSYNEQFF. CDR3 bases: TGTGCCAGCAGGGGAGGAGGGAGCTCCTACAATGAGCAGTTCTTC.

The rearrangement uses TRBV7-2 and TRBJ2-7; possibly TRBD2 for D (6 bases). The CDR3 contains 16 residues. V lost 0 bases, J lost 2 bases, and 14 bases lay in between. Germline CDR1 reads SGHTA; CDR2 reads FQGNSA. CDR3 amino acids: CASSLAHSGGAYEQYF. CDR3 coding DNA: TGTGCCAGCAGCTTAGCCCATAGCGGAGGGGCCTACGAGCAGTACTTC.

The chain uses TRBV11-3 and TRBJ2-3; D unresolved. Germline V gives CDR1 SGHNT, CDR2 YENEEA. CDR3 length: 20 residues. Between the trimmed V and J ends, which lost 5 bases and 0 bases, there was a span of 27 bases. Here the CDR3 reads CASSPRRNSRSRYSTDTQYF. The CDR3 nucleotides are TGTGCCAGCAGCCCGCGGAGAAACTCCCGGTCTCGCTATAGCACAGATACGCAGTATTTT.

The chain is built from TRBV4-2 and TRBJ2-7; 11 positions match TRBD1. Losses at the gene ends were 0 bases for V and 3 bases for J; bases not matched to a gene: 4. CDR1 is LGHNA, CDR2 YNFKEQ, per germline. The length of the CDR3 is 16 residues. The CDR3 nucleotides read TGTGCCAGCAGCCAAGAGACCGGGACAGGGGGCTACGAGCAGTACTTC. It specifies CASSQETGTGGYEQYF.

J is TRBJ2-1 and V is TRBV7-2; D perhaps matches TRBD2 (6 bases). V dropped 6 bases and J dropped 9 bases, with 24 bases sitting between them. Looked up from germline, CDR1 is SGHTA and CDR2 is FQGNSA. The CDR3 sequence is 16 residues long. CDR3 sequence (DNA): TGTGCCAGCAGTCTCTGGTGGGACTTACGACGTGGTGAGCAGTTCTTC. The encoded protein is CASSLWWDLRRGEQFF.

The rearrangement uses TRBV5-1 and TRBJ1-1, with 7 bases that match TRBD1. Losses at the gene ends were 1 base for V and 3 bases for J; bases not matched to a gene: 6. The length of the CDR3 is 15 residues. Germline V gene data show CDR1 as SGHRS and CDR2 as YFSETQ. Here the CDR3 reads CASSLSLDRYTEAFF. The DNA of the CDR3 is TGCGCCAGCAGCTTGTCCCTGGACAGGTACACTGAAGCTTTCTTT.

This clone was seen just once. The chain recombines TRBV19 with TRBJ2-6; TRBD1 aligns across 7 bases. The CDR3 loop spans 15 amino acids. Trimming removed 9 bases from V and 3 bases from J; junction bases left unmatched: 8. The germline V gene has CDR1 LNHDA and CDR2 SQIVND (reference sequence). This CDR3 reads CASGKGAGGANVLTF. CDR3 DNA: TGTGCCAGCGGGAAGGGGGCTGGTGGGGCCAACGTCCTGACTTTC.

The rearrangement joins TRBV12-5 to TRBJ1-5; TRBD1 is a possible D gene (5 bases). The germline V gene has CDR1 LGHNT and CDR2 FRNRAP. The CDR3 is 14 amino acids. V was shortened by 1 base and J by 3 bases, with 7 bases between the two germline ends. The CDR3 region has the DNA TGTGCTAGTGGTTTGGGACAGTTCAATCAGCCCCAGCATTTT. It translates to CASGLGQFNQPQHF.

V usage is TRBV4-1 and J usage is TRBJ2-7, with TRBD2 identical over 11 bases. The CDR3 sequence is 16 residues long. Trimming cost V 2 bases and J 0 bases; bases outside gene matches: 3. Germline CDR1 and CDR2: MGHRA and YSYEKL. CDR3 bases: TGCGCCAGCAGCCAACCACTAGCGGGGGCCTCCTACGAGCAGTACTTC. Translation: CASSQPLAGASYEQYF.

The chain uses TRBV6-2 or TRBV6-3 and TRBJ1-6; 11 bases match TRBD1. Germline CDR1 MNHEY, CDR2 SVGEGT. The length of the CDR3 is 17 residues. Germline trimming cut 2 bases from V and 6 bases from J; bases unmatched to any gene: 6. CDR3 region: CASSYRGQGASNSPLHF. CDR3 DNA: TGTGCCAGCAGTTACAGAGGACAGGGGGCGAGTAATTCACCCCTCCACTTT.

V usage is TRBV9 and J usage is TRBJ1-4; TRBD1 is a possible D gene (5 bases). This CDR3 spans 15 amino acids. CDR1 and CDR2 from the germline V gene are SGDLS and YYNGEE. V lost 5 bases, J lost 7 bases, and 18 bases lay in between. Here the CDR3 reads CASSQGGASGEKLFF. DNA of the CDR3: TGTGCCAGCAGTCAAGGCGGGGCGTCTGGTGAAAAACTGTTTTTT.

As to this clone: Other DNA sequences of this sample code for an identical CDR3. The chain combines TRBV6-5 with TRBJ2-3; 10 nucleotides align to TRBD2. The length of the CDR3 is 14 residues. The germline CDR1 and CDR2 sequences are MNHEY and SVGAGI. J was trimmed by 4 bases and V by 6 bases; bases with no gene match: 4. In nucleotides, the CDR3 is TGTGCCAGCAGGACGAGCGGGGGGGCAGATACGCAGTATTTT. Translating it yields CASRTSGGADTQYF.

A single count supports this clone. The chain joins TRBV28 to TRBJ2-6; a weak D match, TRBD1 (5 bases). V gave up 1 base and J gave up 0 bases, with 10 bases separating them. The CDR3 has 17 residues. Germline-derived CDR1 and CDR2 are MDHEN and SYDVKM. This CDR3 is CASSLFSRDSGANVLTF. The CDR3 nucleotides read TGTGCCAGCAGTTTATTCAGCAGGGACTCTGGGGCCAACGTCCTGACTTTC.

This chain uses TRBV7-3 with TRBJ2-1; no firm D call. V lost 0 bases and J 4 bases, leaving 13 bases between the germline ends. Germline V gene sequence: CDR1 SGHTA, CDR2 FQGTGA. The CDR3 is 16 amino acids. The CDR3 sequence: CASSLTGSSLYNEQFF. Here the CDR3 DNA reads TGTGCCAGCAGCTTAACGGGTAGCTCTCTTTACAATGAGCAGTTCTTC.

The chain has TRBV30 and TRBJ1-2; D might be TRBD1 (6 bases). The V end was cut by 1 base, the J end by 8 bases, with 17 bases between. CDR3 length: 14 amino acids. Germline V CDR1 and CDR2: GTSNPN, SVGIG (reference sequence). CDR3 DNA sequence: TGTGCCTGGAGTGCCTGGGGCAGGGGTGAGGGCTACACCTTC. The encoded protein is CAWSAWGRGEGYTF.

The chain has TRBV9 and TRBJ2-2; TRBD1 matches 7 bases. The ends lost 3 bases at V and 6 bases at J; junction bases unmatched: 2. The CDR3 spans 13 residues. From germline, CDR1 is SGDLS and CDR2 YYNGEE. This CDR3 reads CASSDQGAGELFF. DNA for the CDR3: TGTGCCAGCAGCGACCAGGGGGCCGGGGAGCTGTTTTTT.

CDR3 sequence (DNA): TGTGCCGGGAGGACTAGCGGGAGAGAAGAGACCCAGTACTTC. As protein: CAGRTSGREETQYF. This chain joins TRBV2 and TRBJ2-5; TRBD2 matches 13 bases. Germline CDR1 and CDR2: SNHLY and FYNNEI. V lost 11 bases, J lost 3 bases, and 6 bases stayed unmatched. The CDR3 loop spans 14 amino acids. The complete variable domain, with remaining parts taken from reference TRBV2 and TRBJ2-5, reads EPEVTQTPSHQVTQMGQEVILRCVPISNHLYFYWYRQILGQKVEFLVSFYNNEISEKSEIFDDQFSVERPDGSNFTLKIRSTKLEDSAMYFCAGRTSGREETQYFGPGTRLLVL.